Described below is a single TCR beta chain sequence and its context. Its antigen is still unknown. Within one base of it there is no much larger clone, and no base qualities were kept. One collaborating source in Seattle enrolled patients during active infection and followed them longitudinally through the course of disease. Collaborating institutions collected whole blood in K2EDTA tubes following their own protocols. Collaborator samples were shipped for TCRbeta analysis as frozen whole blood, isolated PBMCs, or DNA extracted from either sample type. TCRbeta CDR3 regions were amplified from genomic DNA using the immunoSEQ Assay, a bias-controlled multiplex PCR. Per the original workflow: The number of nucleated cells in each sample was estimated by amplification of reference gene primers within the assay. To quantify the absolute abundance of each unique TCRbeta CDR3 rearrangement, sequence reads were collapsed and filtered. Productive Simpson clonality was computed per sample as the square root of Simpson's diversity index over productive rearrangements. This is the immuneACCESS table as TCRdb keeps it, with only in-frame sequences that have V and J called. A part of the clones is gone; compared with another copy, unresolved V genes explain less than half, and the rest is unexplained. V, J and clone size reflect that table, while D and trimming were determined from the DNA. Counted in this sample were 35,000 to 40,000 clones; 87% of them appeared once. The top ten constitute roughly 4.3% of the sample.

The junction carries 7 bases between V and J, which are trimmed by 2 bases and 0 bases respectively. CDR1 and CDR2 are drawn from the germline V gene: SQVTM, ANQGSEA. Reading from cysteine to phenylalanine, the CDR3 counts 13 amino acids. Solely the CDR3 DNA is kept, with 39 bases framed from the first base. The data were taken from a study of blood T cell repertoires in COVID-19 (dated by TCRdb to 2020 to 2021). With respect to the entire study: The collaborator samples originated in the United States, Italy and Spain and spanned the acute and convalescent phases of COVID-19. Where available, HLA class I and class II types were obtained from metadata supplied by the sample provider rather than from assay-based typing. The repertoires were made available in a free public database intended to serve as a resource for research on the immune response to SARS-CoV-2. The sample metadata nearly always contained a de-identified subject ID, COVID-19 status, age in years and sex. The prospective study material was composed of cDNA or gDNA derived from T cells, B-cell-depleted T cells, or PBMCs. Samples came from the ongoing ImmuneRACE study (first 160 participants) plus 1,254 subjects from 6 global collaborators. Subjects who had been exposed to COVID-19, were actively infected with it, or had recovered from it provided the deeply sampled blood TCRbeta repertoires that made up the dataset. Study-wide findings and limitations: How much clinical and demographic metadata was included differed by source and by participant, and the metadata was provided uncurated.

This clonotype was obtained from a man aged 60 to 69 with COVID-19, enrolled during active disease. The sequence is built from TRBV29-1 and TRBJ1-1, with no confidently assigned D gene. Sequencing used peripheral blood. The CDR3 in this case is CSVENPMNTEAFF. The DNA reads TGCAGCGTTGAAAACCCTATGAACACTGAAGCTTTCTTT.